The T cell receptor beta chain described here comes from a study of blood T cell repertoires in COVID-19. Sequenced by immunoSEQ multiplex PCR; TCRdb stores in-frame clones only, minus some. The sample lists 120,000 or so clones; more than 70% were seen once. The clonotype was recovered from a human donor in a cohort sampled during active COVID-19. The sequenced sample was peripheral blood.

The CDR3 bases are TGTGCCAGCAGGGTTCTAGCGGGGGGTTACAATGAGCAGTTCTTC. Translated, it gives CASRVLAGGYNEQFF. This rearrangement joins TRBV2 to TRBJ2-1, with TRBD2 matching over 11 bases. CDR1 and CDR2 (germline): SNHLY, FYNNEI. The ends lost 6 bases at V and 4 bases at J; junction bases unmatched: 5. CDR3 length equals 15 residues.